This is a list of T cell receptor beta chains from one sample in a study of blood T cell repertoires in COVID-19. The repertoire was sequenced with immunoSEQ multiplex PCR; TCRdb's copy has only in-frame clones and lacks some. This table holds 140,000 to 150,000 clones, 80% to 90% found once. The material sequenced was PBMCs or T cells enriched from blood (not recorded which). These receptors were obtained from a man in his 60s who had recovered from COVID-19. The CDR3 runs from the conserved cysteine through the conserved F or W. The order of the fields is V gene, J gene, D gene, clone size, CDR3 protein, CDR3 DNA. D genes are given only for firm matches. The listing skips clone size in some rows; elsewhere it reads once, few, many or a size class.

TRBV5-1	TRBJ2-7	.	few	CASSLGDNNEQYF	TGCGCCAGCAGCCTCGGGGACAACAACGAGCAGTACTTC
TRBV5-8	TRBJ2-5	TRBD2	.	CASSIERGQETQYF	TGTGCCAGCAGCATAGAGCGGGGCCAAGAGACCCAGTACTTC
TRBV18	TRBJ2-7	.	.	CASSTDSYEQYF	TGTGCCAGCTCAACGGACAGCTACGAGCAGTACTTC
TRBV14	TRBJ1-4	.	.	CASSPPGGRTNEKLFF	TGTGCCAGCAGCCCCCCGGGGGGCCGAACTAATGAAAAACTGTTTTTT
TRBV6-5	TRBJ2-2	.	.	CASSYLQFANTGELFF	TGTGCCAGCAGTTACTTGCAGTTCGCGAACACCGGGGAGCTGTTTTTT
TRBV20-1	TRBJ1-6	.	many	CSASPPAGGYSPLHF	TGCAGTGCTAGTCCCCCGGCCGGAGGGTACTCACCCCTCCACTTT
TRBV6-6	TRBJ1-5	.	.	CASSYGRPQHF	TGTGCCAGCAGTTACGGGCGGCCCCAGCATTTT
TRBV6-2/TRBV6-3	TRBJ1-5	TRBD1	.	CASSWGQGVNQPQHF	TGTGCCAGCAGCTGGGGACAGGGTGTCAATCAGCCCCAGCATTTT
TRBV27	TRBJ1-2	.	.	CASSSTVSSGYTF	TGTGCCAGCAGTTCGACAGTTTCGAGTGGCTACACCTTC
TRBV9	TRBJ1-2	.	.	CASSVNLTGFNYGYTF	TGTGCCAGCAGCGTCAACTTGACAGGCTTTAACTATGGCTACACCTTC
TRBV28	TRBJ1-5	.	few	CASSSFGGSNQPQHF	TGTGCCAGCAGTTCTTTTGGGGGCAGCAATCAGCCCCAGCATTTT
TRBV5-4	TRBJ2-7	TRBD1	.	CASSLVGTGAYEQYF	TGTGCCAGCAGCTTGGTTGGGACAGGGGCCTACGAGCAGTACTTC
TRBV9	TRBJ1-1	TRBD1	once	CASSAGTAKNTEAFF	TGTGCCAGCAGCGCCGGGACAGCAAAGAACACTGAAGCTTTCTTT
TRBV30	TRBJ1-6	TRBD1	.	CAWSVLGGDSPLHF	TGTGCCTGGAGTGTACTAGGGGGCGATTCACCCCTCCACTTT
TRBV5-1	TRBJ2-5	.	.	CASSLQGTGQETQYF	TGCGCCAGCAGCTTACAGGGAACGGGCCAAGAGACCCAGTACTTC
TRBV15	TRBJ1-1	TRBD1	.	CATSRRLGTGEAFF	TGTGCCACCAGCCGTCGATTGGGGACAGGGGAAGCTTTCTTT
TRBV4-2	TRBJ1-6	.	.	CASSQLGSGSPLHF	TGTGCCAGCAGCCAGCTCGGATCGGGTTCACCCCTCCACTTT
TRBV6-1	TRBJ1-3	.	.	CASSEGQSNTIYF	TGTGCCAGCAGTGAAGGACAGTCAAACACCATATATTTT
TRBV27	TRBJ2-7	TRBD2	.	CASSPLAGGPDEQYF	TGTGCCAGCAGTCCGTTAGCGGGAGGGCCCGACGAGCAGTACTTC
TRBV5-5	TRBJ1-1	.	.	CASSRERGWTEAFF	TGTGCCAGCAGCCGGGAGAGGGGATGGACTGAAGCTTTCTTT
TRBV24-1	TRBJ2-1	TRBD2	.	CATSDPIAGGDEQFF	TGTGCCACCAGTGACCCAATAGCGGGGGGGGATGAGCAGTTCTTC
TRBV4-1	TRBJ2-7	TRBD1	.	CASSQGPGQPSYEQYF	TGCGCCAGCAGCCAAGGTCCGGGACAGCCTTCTTACGAGCAGTACTTC
TRBV19	TRBJ1-5	TRBD1	.	CASSIGDRVRQPQHF	TGTGCCAGTAGTATAGGGGACAGGGTTAGGCAGCCCCAGCATTTT
TRBV24-1	TRBJ2-7	TRBD2	.	CATSDRGLAGDEQYF	TGTGCCACCAGTGACCGGGGACTAGCGGGAGACGAGCAGTACTTC